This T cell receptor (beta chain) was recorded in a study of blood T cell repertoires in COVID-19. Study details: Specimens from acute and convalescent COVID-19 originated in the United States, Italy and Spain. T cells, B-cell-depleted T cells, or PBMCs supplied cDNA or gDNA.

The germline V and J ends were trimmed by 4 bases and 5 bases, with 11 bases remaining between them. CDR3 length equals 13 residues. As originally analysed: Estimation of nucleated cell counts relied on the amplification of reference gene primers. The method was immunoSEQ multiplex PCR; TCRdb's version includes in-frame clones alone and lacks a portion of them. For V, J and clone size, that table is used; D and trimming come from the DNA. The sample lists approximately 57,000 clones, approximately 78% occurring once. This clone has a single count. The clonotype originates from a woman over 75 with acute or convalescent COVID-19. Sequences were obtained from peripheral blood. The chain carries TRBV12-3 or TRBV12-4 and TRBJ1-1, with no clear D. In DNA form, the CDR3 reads TGTGCCAGCAGTTCCGGGTGGGAGACTGAAGCTTTCTTT. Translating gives CASSSGWETEAFF.